One sample yielded the 8 T cell receptor beta chains listed below, sequenced in a study of blood T cell repertoires in COVID-19. Produced via immunoSEQ multiplex PCR; TCRdb's table is partial and in-frame only. Of just under 350,000 clones in the sample, around 83% are singletons; the top ten hold 3%. The specimen was peripheral blood. Receptors were obtained from a young man with active or convalescent COVID-19.

As DNA, the CDR3 is TGTGCCATCAGTGACGGAGGACTAGCGGGAGCGGGGACCGGGGAGCTGTTTTTT. Translation gives CAISDGGLAGAGTGELFF. The chain uses TRBV10-3 and TRBJ2-2, with TRBD2 identical over 13 bases. Germline V CDR1 and CDR2: ENHRY, SYGVKD. The V and J ends lost 3 bases and 5 bases, in that order; junction bases with no gene match: 9. The CDR3 runs to 18 residues.

The V call is TRBV21-1, the J call TRBJ2-2; the D call in the table, TRBD2, was not verified against the DNA. TRBV21-1 is an annotated pseudogene. This CDR3 spans 15 amino acids. CDR3 region: CASSRLAGAAGELFF. DNA for the CDR3: TGTGCCAGCAGCCGGCTAGCGGGAGCGGCCGGGGAGCTGTTTTTT.

As regards this clone: Other DNA sequences within the sample encode an identical CDR3. The chain joins TRBV5-1 to TRBJ2-3; 7 nucleotides match TRBD1. Germline lookup yields CDR1 SGHRS and CDR2 YFSETQ. The CDR3 contains 16 residues. V lost 0 bases and J lost 0; bases outside the gene matches: 4. CDR3 residues: CASSLAGRGSTDTQYF. The CDR3 DNA follows: TGCGCCAGCAGCTTGGCCGGCAGGGGGAGCACAGATACGCAGTATTTT.

DNA of the CDR3: TGTGCCAGCAGCTTAGGGGGCTGGGGGAACACTGAAGCTTTCTTT. This sequence encodes CASSLGGWGNTEAFF. The chain has TRBV7-2 and TRBJ1-1, with D possibly being TRBD1 (5 bases). Germline CDR1 is SGHTA and CDR2 is FQGNSA. The CDR3 is 15 amino acids. The V end lost 1 base, the J end lost 1 base, and 10 bases lay between the germline ends.

CDR3 in DNA: TGTGCCAGCAGCAATAGACAGGCTAACGAGCAGTACTTC. Its protein product is CASSNRQANEQYF. The rearrangement links TRBV7-8 to TRBJ2-7; D is perhaps TRBD1 (6 bases). Trimming pared 5 bases from V and 5 bases from J, leaving 13 bases between. This CDR3 is built from 13 residues. CDR1 is SGHVS, CDR2 FQNEAQ, per germline. Using reference TRBV7-8 and TRBJ2-7 for the parts outside the CDR3, the full variable domain is GAGVSQSPRYKVAKRGQDVALRCDPISGHVSLFWYQQALGQGPEFLTYFQNEAQLDKSGLPSDRFFAERPEGSVSTLKIQRTQQEDSAVYLCASSNRQANEQYFGPGTRLTVT.

The chain is built from TRBV19 and TRBJ1-5, with D hard to call. The CDR3 has 16 amino acids. Deletions cut 5 bases from V and 2 bases from J, with 16 bases between. The germline V gene has CDR1 LNHDA and CDR2 SQIVND (reference sequence). CDR3 nucleotide sequence: TGTGCCAGTAGTTCCCAAGCTGGTGGGCGCAATCAGCCCCAGCATTTT. This sequence encodes CASSSQAGGRNQPQHF.

This clone was seen more than once but under ten times. The germline gene is not matched at one end of the junction; a read error may be the cause. J is TRBJ2-5 and V is TRBV7-8; D is perhaps TRBD2 (5 bases). Germline CDR1 is SGHVS and CDR2 is FQNEAQ. The CDR3 is 16 amino acids. CDR3 sequence (DNA): TGTGCCAGCAGCTTCGGCGAGTCCGGGGAGCAAGGGACCCAGTACTTC. Amino acids: CASSFGESGEQGTQYF.

The gene calls are TRBV6-7 and TRBJ1-1; D is perhaps TRBD1 (5 bases). TRBV6-7 is marked as an open reading frame, function uncertain. V was clipped by 8 bases and J by 3 bases, with 22 bases between them. This CDR3 has 16 amino acids. The CDR3 sequence is CASGDGAPSGDTEAFF. The CDR3 DNA sequence: TGTGCCAGCGGCGACGGGGCCCCCTCGGGGGACACTGAAGCTTTCTTT.